This T cell receptor beta chain emerged from a study of blood T cell repertoires in COVID-19. Study background: COVID-19 samples from acute and convalescent phases originated in the United States, Italy and Spain. Sources were T cells, B-cell-depleted T cells, or PBMCs; the material itself was cDNA or gDNA.

Authors' processing steps: From reference gene primer amplification, estimates of nucleated cell counts were derived. Sequenced by immunoSEQ multiplex PCR; TCRdb stores in-frame clones only, minus some. Clonal size and the V and J genes are those of that table, whereas D and trimming came from the DNA. The sample consists of a few hundred thousand clones, 80% to 90% of them appearing once. The sequence was collected from a man aged 60 to 69 with acute or convalescent COVID-19. The sequencing sample was made of peripheral blood.

Written as DNA, the CDR3 is TGTGCCAGCAGCTTGGGACAGGGGGTGACCGGGGAGCTGTTTTTT. Protein sequence: CASSLGQGVTGELFF. The chain uses TRBV7-2 and TRBJ2-2; 11 bases are shared with TRBD1. Germline CDR1 is SGHTA and CDR2 is FQGNSA. V trimming: 3 bases; J trimming: 5 bases; junction bases outside the gene matches: 2. The CDR3 runs 15 residues. Full variable domain (remainder filled in from reference TRBV7-2 and TRBJ2-2): GAGVSQSPSNKVTEKGKDVELRCDPISGHTALYWYRQSLGQGLEFLIYFQGNSAPDKSGLPSDRFSAERTGGSVSTLTIQRTQQEDSAVYLCASSLGQGVTGELFFGEGSRLTVL.